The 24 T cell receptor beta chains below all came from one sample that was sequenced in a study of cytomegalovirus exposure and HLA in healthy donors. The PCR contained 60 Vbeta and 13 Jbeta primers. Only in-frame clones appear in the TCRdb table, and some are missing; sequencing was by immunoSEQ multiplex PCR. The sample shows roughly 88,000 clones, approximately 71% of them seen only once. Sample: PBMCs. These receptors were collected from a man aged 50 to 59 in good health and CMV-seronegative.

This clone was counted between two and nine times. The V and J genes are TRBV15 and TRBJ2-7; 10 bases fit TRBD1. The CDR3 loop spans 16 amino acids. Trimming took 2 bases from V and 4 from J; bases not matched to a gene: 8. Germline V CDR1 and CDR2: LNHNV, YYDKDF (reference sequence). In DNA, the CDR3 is TGTGCCACCAGCAGATATACCGGGACAGGGGTTTACGAGCAGTACTTC. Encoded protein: CATSRYTGTGVYEQYF. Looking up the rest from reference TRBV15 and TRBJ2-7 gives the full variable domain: DAMVIQNPRYQVTQFGKPVTLSCSQTLNHNVMYWYQQKSSQAPKLLFHYYDKDFNNEADTPDNFQSRRPNTSFCFLDIRSPGLGDTAMYLCATSRYTGTGVYEQYFGPGTRLTVT.

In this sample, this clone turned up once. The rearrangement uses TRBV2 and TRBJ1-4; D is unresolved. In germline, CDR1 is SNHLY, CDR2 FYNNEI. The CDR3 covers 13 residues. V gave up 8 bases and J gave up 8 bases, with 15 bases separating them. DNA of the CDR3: TGTGCCAGCGCCTGGAACGACAACGAAAAACTGTTTTTT. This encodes CASAWNDNEKLFF.

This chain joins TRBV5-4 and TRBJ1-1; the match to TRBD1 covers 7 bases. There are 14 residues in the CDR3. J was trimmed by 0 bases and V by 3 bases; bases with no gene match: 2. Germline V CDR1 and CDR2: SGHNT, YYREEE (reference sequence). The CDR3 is CASSSTGLNTEAFF. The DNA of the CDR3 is TGTGCCAGCAGCTCGACAGGGCTGAACACTGAAGCTTTCTTT. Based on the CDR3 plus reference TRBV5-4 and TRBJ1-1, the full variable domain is ETGVTQSPTHLIKTRGQQVTLRCSSQSGHNTVSWYQQALGQGPQFIFQYYREEENGRGNFPPRFSGLQFPNYSSELNVNALELDDSALYLCASSSTGLNTEAFFGQGTRLTVV.

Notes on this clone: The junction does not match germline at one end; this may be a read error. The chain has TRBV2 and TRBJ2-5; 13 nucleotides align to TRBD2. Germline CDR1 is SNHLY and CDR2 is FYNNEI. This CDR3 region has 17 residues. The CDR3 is CDSSVSGTSGDQETQYF. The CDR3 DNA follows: TGTGACAGCAGTGTTTCCGGGACTAGCGGGGATCAAGAGACCCAGTACTTC.

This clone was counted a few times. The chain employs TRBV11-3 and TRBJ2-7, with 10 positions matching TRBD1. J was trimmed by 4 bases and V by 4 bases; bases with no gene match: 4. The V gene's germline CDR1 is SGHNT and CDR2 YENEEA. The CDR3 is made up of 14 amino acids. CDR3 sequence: CASSSGTGVYEQYV. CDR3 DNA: TGTGCCAGCAGCTCCGGGACAGGGGTTTACGAGCAGTACGTC.

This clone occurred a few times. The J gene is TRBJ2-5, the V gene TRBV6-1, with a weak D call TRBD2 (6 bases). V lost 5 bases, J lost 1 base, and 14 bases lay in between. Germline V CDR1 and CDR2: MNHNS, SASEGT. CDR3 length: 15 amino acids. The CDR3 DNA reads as TGTGCCAGCAGTCGGGAGAGGACAAGCCAAGAGACCCAGTACTTC. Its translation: CASSRERTSQETQYF.

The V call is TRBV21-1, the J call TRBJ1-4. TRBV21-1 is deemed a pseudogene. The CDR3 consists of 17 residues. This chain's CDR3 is CASSIDTRGGGNEKLFF. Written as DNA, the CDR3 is TGTGCCAGCAGCATCGATACCCGGGGGGGAGGAAATGAAAAACTGTTTTTT.

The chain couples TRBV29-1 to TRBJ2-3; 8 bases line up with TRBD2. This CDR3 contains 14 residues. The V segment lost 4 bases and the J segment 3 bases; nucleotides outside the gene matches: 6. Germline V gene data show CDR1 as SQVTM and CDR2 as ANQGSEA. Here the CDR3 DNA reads TGCAGCGTTGCCGCGGGGGGACGGACAGATACGCAGTATTTT. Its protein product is CSVAAGGRTDTQYF.

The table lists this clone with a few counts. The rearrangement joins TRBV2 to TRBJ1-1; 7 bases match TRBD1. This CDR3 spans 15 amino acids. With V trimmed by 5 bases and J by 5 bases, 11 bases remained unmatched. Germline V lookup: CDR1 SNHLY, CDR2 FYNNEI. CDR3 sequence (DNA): TGTGCCAGCAGTTGGGGTGGGGCCAGGGGGACTGAAGCTTTCTTT. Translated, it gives CASSWGGARGTEAFF.

As DNA, the CDR3 is TGTGCCAGCAGCAACCCAGGAAAACTGTTTTTT. Its translation: CASSNPGKLFF. This chain joins TRBV6-1 and TRBJ1-4; D is unresolved. The CDR3 contains 11 residues. V dropped 6 bases and J dropped 10 bases, with 9 bases sitting between them. CDR1 is MNHNS, CDR2 SASEGT, per germline.

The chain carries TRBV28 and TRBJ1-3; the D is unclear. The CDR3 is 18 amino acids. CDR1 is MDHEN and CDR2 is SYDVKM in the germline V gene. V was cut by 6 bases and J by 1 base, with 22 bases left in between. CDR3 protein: CASSRGFLSLSSGNTIYF. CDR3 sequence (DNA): TGTGCCAGCAGCCGAGGGTTTCTCTCTCTCTCTTCTGGAAACACCATATATTTT.

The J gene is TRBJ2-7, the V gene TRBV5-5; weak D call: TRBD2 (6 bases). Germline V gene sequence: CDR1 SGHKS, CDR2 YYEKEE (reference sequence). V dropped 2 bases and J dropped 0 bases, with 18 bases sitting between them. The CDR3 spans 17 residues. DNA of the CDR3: TGTGCCAGCAGCTTTCTTCATTGGGACTCCAACTCCTACGAGCAGTACTTC. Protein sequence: CASSFLHWDSNSYEQYF.

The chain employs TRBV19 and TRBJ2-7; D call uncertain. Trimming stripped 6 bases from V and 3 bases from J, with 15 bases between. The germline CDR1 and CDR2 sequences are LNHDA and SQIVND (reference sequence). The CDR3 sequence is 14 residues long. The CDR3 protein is CASSANPTLYEQYF. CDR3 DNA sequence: TGTGCCAGTAGCGCGAATCCAACGCTCTACGAGCAGTACTTC. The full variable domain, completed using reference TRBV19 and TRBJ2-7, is DGGITQSPKYLFRKEGQNVTLSCEQNLNHDAMYWYRQDPGQGLRLIYYSQIVNDFQKGDIAEGYSVSREKKESFPLTVTSAQKNPTAFYLCASSANPTLYEQYFGPGTRLTVT.

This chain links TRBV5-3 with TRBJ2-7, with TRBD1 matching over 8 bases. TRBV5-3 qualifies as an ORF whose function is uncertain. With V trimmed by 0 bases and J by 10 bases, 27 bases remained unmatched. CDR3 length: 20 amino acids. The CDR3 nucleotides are TGTGCCAGAAGCTTGGTCCTGTCTACGGGACAGGAGTTTTTTGAAGATCGCCAGTACGTC. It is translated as CARSLVLSTGQEFFEDRQYV.

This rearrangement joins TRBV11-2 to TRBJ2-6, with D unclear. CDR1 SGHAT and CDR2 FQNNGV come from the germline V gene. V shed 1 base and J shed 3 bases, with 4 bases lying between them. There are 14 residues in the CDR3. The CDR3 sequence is CASSLVRGANVLTF. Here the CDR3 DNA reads TGTGCCAGCAGCTTAGTCCGTGGGGCCAACGTCCTGACTTTC.

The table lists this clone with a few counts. The chain's CDR3 is CATSRDADTQYF. The CDR3 nucleotides are TGTGCCACCAGCAGAGACGCGGATACGCAGTATTTT. The chain carries TRBV15 and TRBJ2-3; D gene unclear. V was clipped by 0 bases and J by 6 bases, with 4 bases between them. This CDR3 contains 12 residues. CDR1 and CDR2 (germline): LNHNV, YYDKDF (reference sequence).

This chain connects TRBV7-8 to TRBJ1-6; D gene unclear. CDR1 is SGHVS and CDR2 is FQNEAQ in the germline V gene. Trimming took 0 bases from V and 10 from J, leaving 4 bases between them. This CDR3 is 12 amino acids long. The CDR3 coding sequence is TGTGCCAGCAGCTTAGCCCAGTCACCCCTCCACTTT. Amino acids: CASSLAQSPLHF.

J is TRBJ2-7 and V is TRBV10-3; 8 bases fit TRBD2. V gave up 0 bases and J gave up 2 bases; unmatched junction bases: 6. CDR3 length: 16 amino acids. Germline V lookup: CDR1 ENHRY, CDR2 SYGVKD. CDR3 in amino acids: CAISESIGGRTYEQYV. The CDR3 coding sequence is TGTGCCATCAGTGAGTCGATCGGCGGGAGGACCTACGAGCAGTACGTC.

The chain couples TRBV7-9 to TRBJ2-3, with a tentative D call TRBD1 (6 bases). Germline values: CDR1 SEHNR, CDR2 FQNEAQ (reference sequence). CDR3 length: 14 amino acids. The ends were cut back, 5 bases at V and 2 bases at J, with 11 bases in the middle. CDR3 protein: CASSPGTITDTQYF. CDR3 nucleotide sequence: TGTGCCAGCAGCCCCGGGACAATCACAGATACGCAGTATTTT.

The CDR3 sequence: CAIRDSNSPLHF. As DNA, the CDR3 is TGTGCCATCCGGGACAGCAATTCACCCCTCCACTTT. The chain uses TRBV10-3 and TRBJ1-6; 7 nucleotides match TRBD1. V lost 8 bases, J lost 7 bases, and 2 bases stayed unmatched. CDR3 length equals 12 residues. CDR1 and CDR2 (germline): ENHRY, SYGVKD.

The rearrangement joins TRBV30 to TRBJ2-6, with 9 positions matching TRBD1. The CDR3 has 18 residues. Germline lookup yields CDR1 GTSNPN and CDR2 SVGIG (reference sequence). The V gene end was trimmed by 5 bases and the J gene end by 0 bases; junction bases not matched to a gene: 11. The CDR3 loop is CAWVQGAGRVSGANVLTF. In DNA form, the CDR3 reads TGTGCCTGGGTACAGGGGGCCGGTCGGGTCTCTGGGGCCAACGTCCTGACTTTC.

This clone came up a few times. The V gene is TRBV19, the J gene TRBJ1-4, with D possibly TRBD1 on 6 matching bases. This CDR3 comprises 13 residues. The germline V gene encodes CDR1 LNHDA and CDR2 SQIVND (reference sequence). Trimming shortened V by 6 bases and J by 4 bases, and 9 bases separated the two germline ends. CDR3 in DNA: TGTGCCAGTAGAAGACAGGTTAATGAAAAACTGTTTTTT. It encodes CASRRQVNEKLFF.

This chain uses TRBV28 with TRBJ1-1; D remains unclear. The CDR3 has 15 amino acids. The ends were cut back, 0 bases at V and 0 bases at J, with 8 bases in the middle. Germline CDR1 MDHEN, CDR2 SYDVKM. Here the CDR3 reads CASSLWSELNTEAFF. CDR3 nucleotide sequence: TGTGCCAGCAGTTTATGGAGTGAGTTGAACACTGAAGCTTTCTTT. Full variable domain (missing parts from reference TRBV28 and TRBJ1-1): DVKVTQSSRYLVKRTGEKVFLECVQDMDHENMFWYRQDPGLGLRLIYFSYDVKMKEKGDIPEGYSVSREKKERFSLILESASTNQTSMYLCASSLWSELNTEAFFGQGTRLTVV.

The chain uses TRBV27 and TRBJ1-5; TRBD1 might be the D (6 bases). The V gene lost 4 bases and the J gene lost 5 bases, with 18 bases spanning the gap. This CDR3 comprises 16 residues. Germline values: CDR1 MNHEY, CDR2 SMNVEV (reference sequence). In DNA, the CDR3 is TGTGCCAGCAGTTCTCAGGGGTGGTATGAGGATCAGCCCCAGCATTTT. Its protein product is CASSSQGWYEDQPQHF.